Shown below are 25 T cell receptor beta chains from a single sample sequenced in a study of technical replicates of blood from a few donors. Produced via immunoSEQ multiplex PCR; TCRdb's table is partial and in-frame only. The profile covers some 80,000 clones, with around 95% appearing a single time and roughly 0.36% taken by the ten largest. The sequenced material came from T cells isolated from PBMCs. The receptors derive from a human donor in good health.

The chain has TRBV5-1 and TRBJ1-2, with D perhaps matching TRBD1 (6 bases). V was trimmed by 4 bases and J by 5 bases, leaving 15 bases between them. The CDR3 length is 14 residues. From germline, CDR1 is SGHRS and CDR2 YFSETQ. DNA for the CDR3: TGCGCCAGCAGCCTAGGACAGAACTTGTATGGCTACACCTTC. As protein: CASSLGQNLYGYTF.

The CDR3 is CASSPFSGDLTYEQYF. CDR3 DNA sequence: TGTGCCAGCTCACCTTTTAGCGGGGACCTAACCTACGAGCAGTACTTC. The chain is built from TRBV18 and TRBJ2-7; 8 bases are a match to TRBD2. From germline, CDR1 is KGHSH and CDR2 LQKENI. The CDR3 is 16 amino acids. V was pared by 3 bases and J by 2 bases, with 9 bases of the junction left unmatched.

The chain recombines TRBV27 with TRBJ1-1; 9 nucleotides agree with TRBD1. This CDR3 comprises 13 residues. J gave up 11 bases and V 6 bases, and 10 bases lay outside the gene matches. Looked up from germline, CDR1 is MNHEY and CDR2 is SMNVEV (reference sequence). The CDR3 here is CASSPDRGGKAFF. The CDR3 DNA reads TGTGCCAGCAGCCCGGACAGGGGAGGGAAGGCTTTCTTT.

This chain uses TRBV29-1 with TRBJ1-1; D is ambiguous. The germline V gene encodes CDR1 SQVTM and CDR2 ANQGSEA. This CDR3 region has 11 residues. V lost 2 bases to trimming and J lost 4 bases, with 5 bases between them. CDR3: CSVESGTEAFF. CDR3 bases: TGCAGCGTTGAATCCGGCACTGAAGCTTTCTTT.

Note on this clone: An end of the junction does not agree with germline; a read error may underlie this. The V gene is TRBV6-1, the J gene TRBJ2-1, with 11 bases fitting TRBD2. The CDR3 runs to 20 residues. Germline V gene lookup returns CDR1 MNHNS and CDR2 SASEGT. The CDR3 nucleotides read TGTGCCAGCAGTGGACCCGGGACTAGCGGATTTCTTAGCTCCTACAATGAGCAGCTCTTC. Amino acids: CASSGPGTSGFLSSYNEQLF.

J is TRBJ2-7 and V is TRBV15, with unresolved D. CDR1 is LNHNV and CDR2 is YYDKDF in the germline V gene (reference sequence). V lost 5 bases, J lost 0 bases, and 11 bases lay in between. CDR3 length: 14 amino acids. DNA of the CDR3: TGTGCCACCAGCCCGGTCCCTAGCTCCTACGAGCAGTACTTC. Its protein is CATSPVPSSYEQYF.

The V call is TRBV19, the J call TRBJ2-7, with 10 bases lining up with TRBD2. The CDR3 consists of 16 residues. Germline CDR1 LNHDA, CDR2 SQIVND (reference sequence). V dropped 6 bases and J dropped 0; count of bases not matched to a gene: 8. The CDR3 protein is CASSLSSGSISYEQYF. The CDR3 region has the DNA TGTGCCAGTAGCCTTTCTAGCGGGAGTATCTCCTACGAGCAGTACTTC.

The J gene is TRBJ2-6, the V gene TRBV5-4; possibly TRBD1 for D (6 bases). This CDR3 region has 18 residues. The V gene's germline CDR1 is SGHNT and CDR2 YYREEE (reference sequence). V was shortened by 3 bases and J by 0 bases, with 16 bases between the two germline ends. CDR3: CASSSPDSKISGANVLTF. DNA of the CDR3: TGTGCCAGCAGCTCCCCGGACAGCAAAATCTCTGGGGCCAACGTCCTGACTTTC.

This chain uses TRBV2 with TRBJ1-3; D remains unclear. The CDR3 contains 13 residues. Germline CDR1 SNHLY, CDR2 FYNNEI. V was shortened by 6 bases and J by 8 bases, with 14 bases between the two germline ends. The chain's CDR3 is CASSKDWRDTIYF. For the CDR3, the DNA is TGTGCCAGCAGCAAGGACTGGCGGGACACCATATATTTT. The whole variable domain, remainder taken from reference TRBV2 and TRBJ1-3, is EPEVTQTPSHQVTQMGQEVILRCVPISNHLYFYWYRQILGQKVEFLVSFYNNEISEKSEIFDDQFSVERPDGSNFTLKIRSTKLEDSAMYFCASSKDWRDTIYFGEGSWLTVV.

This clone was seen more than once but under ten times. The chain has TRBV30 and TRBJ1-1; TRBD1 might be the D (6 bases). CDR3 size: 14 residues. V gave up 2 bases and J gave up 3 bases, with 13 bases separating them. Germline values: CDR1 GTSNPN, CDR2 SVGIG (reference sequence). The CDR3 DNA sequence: TGTGCCTGGAGTAGGACCTACAGGGACACTGAAGCTTTCTTT. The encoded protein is CAWSRTYRDTEAFF.

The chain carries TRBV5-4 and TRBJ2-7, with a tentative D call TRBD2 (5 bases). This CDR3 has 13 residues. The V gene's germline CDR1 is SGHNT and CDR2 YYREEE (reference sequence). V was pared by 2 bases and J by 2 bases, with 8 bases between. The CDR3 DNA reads TGTGCCAGCAGCTTAGCGGTAACCTACGAGCAGTACTTC. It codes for CASSLAVTYEQYF.

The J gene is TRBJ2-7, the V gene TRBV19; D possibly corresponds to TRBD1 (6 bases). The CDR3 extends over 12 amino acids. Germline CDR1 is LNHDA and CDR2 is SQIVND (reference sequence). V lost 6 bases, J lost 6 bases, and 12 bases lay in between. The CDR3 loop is CASSKTGFEQYF. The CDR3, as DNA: TGTGCCAGTAGCAAAACAGGGTTCGAGCAGTACTTC.

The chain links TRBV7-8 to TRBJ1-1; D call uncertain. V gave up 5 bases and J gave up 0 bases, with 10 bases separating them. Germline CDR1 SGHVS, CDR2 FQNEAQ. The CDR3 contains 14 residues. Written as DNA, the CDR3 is TGTGCCAGCAGCCTCTATATCATGAACACTGAAGCTTTCTTT. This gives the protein CASSLYIMNTEAFF.

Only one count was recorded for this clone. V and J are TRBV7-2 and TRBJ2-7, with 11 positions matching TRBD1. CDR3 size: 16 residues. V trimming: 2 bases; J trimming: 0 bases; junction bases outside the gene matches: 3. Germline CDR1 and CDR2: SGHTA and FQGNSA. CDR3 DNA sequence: TGTGCCAGCAGCTTATCCGGGACAGGGGGCTCCTACGAGCAGTACTTC. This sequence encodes CASSLSGTGGSYEQYF.

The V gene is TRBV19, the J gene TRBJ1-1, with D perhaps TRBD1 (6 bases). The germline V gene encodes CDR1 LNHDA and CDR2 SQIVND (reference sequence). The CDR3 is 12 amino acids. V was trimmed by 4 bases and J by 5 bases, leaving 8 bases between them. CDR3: CASSNRETEAFF. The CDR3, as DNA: TGTGCCAGTAGTAACAGGGAAACTGAAGCTTTCTTT.

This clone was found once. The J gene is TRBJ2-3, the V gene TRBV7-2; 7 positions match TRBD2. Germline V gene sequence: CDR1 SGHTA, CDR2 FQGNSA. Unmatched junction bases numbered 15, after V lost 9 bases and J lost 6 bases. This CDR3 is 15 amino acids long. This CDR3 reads CASPNEAGVQDTQYF. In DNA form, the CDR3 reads TGTGCCAGTCCAAACGAGGCGGGAGTGCAGGATACGCAGTATTTT.

CDR3 DNA: TGTGCCAGCGGGGAGGGATCAGAAGAAAAACTGTTTTTT. It specifies CASGEGSEEKLFF. V usage is TRBV25-1 and J usage is TRBJ1-4, with D unresolved. The CDR3 covers 13 residues. Germline CDR1 and CDR2: MGHDK and SYGVNS. The V end lost 8 bases, the J end lost 8 bases, and 15 bases lay between the germline ends.

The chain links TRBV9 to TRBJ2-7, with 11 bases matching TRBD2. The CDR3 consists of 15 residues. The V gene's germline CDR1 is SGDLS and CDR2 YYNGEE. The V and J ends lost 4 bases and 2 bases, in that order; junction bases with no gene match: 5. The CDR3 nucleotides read TGTGCCAGCAGCCCCGGACTAGCGGGCACCTACGAGCAGTACTTC. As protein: CASSPGLAGTYEQYF.

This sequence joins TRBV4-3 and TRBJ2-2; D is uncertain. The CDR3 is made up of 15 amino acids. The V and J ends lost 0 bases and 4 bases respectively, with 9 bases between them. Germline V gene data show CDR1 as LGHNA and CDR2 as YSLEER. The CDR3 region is CASSQDRWPTGELFF. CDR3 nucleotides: TGCGCCAGCAGCCAAGACAGGTGGCCCACCGGGGAGCTGTTTTTT.

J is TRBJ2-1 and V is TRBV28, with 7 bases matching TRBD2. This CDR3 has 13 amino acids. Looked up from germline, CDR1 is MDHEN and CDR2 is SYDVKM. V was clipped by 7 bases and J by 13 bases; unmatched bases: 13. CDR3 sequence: CASTNGLADVQFF. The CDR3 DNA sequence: TGTGCCAGCACTAACGGGCTAGCGGACGTCCAGTTCTTC.

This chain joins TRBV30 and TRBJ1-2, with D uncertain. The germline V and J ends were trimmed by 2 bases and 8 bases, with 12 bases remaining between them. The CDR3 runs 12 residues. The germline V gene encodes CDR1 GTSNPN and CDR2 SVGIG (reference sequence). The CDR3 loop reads CAWSPIPRGYTF. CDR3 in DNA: TGTGCCTGGAGTCCGATTCCTCGGGGCTACACCTTC.

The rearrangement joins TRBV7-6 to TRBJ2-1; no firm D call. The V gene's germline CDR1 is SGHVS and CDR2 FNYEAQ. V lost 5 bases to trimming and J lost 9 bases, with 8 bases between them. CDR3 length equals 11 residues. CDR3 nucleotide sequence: TGTGCCAGCAGCCCTTCGGGTGAGCAGTTCTTC. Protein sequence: CASSPSGEQFF.

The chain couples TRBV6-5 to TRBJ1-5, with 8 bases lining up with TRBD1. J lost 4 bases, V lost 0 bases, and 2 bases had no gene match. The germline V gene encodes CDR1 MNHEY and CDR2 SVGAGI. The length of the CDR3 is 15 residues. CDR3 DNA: TGTGCCAGCAGTTACTCGGGACAGGAGAATCAGCCCCAGCATTTT. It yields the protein CASSYSGQENQPQHF.

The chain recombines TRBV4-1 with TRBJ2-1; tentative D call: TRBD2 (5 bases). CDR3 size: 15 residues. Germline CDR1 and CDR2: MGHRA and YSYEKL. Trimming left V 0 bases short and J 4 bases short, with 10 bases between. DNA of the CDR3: TGCGCCAGCAGCCAAGAAGAGTCGGGATACAATGAGCAGTTCTTC. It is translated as CASSQEESGYNEQFF.

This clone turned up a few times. CDR3: CASSQAGGNNEKLFF. CDR3 nucleotide sequence: TGCGCCAGCAGCCAAGCAGGCGGGAATAATGAAAAACTGTTTTTT. V gene TRBV4-1 combines with J gene TRBJ1-4; D gene uncertain. Trimming stripped 1 base from V and 4 bases from J, with 10 bases between. CDR3 length: 15 residues. CDR1 is MGHRA and CDR2 is YSYEKL in the germline V gene.